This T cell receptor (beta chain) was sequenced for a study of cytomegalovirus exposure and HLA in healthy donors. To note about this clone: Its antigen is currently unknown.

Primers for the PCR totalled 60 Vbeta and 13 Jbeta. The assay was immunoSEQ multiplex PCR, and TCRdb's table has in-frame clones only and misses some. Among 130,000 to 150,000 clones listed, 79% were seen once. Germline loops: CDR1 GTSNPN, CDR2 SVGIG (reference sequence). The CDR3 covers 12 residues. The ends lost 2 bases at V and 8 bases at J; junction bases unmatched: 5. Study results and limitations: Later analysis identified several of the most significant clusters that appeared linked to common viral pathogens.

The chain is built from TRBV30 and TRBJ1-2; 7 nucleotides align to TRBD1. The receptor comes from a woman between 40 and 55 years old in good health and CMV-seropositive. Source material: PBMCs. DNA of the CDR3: TGTGCCTGGAGTAGACAGGGCGACGGCTACACCTTC. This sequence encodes CAWSRQGDGYTF. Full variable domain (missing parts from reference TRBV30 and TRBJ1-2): SQTIHQWPATLVQPVGSPLSLECTVEGTSNPNLYWYRQAAGRGLQLLFYSVGIGQISSEVPQNLSASRPQDRQFILSSKKLLLSDSGFYLCAWSRQGDGYTFGSGTRLTVV.